This TCR beta chain stems from a study of chemoradiotherapy in HPV16-positive cancers. Study-wide points: Candidate HPV-specific clones and E7-related TCR motifs grew in tumor during treatment.

V lost 3 bases, J lost 1 base, and 5 bases lay in between. Germline assignment: CDR1 MRHNA and CDR2 SNTAGT. The CDR3 sequence is 13 residues long. Remarks on this clone: The antigen remains unidentified.

This table comes from immunoSEQ multiplex PCR, and its TCRdb copy is limited to in-frame clones, with some not included. In the table there are 1,700 or so clones, roughly 95% of which are singletons. The TCR was taken from a human donor with HPV-associated anogenital cancer. The chain employs TRBV6-4 and TRBJ2-3; a weak D match, TRBD2 (5 bases). Sequences were derived from tumor tissue, sampled from a patient who underwent chemoradiotherapy. The chain's CDR3 is CASSEGGTDTQYF. The CDR3 nucleotides are TGTGCCAGCAGTGAGGGAGGCACAGATACGCAGTATTTT.